This T cell receptor (beta chain) was sequenced in a study of blood T cell repertoires in COVID-19. Allocation to cohorts depended on clinical history reported by the participants. Recovered status in Cohort 3 required two negative PCRs, clearance, or symptom resolution. This clone showed up just once. As processed by the authors: Amplification of reference gene primers was used by the study to estimate nucleated cell counts. Libraries were prepared by immunoSEQ multiplex PCR; TCRdb keeps only in-frame clonotypes and omits some of them. That table gives V, J and clone size, and the DNA gave D and trimming. This table has about 160,000 clones, approximately 82% appearing once. Trimming cost V 0 bases and J 1 base, with 7 bases left between them. The germline V gene has CDR1 SGDLS and CDR2 YYNGEE. The length of the CDR3 is 14 residues.

Sequenced sample: PBMCs or T cells enriched from blood (not recorded which). The sequence was collected from a man between 60 and 75 years old who had recovered from COVID-19. V usage is TRBV9 and J usage is TRBJ1-1; a weak D match, TRBD1 (6 bases). CDR3 nucleotide sequence: TGTGCCAGCAGCGTAGAACAGGGGAACACTGAAGCTTTCTTT. It encodes CASSVEQGNTEAFF.